The source of this TCR beta chain is a study of monozygotic twins with inflammatory bowel disease. From 3500 ng of total RNA, each TCR library was prepared. Per sample, reverse transcription was split into eight reactions. A template switching step added UMIs, each with a 6-nucleotide sample barcode. After re-calling the 5' RACE reads, TCRdb lists one entry per CDR3 protein, DNA absent. This table lists about 210,000 distinct CDR3 sequences. Sequences were obtained from blood. The TCR was taken from a human donor with ulcerative colitis or Crohn's disease, or a healthy co-twin of an affected twin (not recorded which).

CDR3 in amino acids: CSARDLVSSSYEQYF. The V gene is TRBV20-1, the J gene TRBJ2-7. Germline V gene lookup returns CDR1 DFQATT and CDR2 SNEGSKA (reference sequence). The CDR3 has 15 amino acids.